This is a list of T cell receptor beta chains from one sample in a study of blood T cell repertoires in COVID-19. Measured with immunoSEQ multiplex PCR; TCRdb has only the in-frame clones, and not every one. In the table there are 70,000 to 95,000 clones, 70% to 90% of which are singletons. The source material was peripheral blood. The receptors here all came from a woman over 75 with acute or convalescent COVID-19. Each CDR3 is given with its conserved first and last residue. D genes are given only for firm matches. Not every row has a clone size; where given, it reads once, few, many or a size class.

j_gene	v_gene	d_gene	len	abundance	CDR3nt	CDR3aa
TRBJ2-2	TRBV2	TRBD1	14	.	TGTGCCAGCAACAGGGGGCTTGCCACCGGGGAGCTGTTTTTT	CASNRGLATGELFF
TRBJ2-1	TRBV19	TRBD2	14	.	TGTGCCAGTAGTCTAAGCGGGGACCACAATGAGCAGTTCTTC	CASSLSGDHNEQFF
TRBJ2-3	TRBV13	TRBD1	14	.	TGTGCCAGCAGCACCCGACAGGGGAGGGATACGCAGTATTTT	CASSTRQGRDTQYF
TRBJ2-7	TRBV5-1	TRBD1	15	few	TGCGCCAGCAGCCCGAAGGGACAGGGGAGCCACGAGCAGTACTTC	CASSPKGQGSHEQYF
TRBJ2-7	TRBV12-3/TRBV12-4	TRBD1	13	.	TGTGCCAGCAGCGGTGGACAGGGACGCGAGCAGTACTTC	CASSGGQGREQYF
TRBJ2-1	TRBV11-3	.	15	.	TGTGCCAGCAGCTTAGGAGGGCCCCTTTACAATGAGCAGTTCTTC	CASSLGGPLYNEQFF
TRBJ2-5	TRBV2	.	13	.	TGTGCCAGCAGGATGGGGGCGAGGGAGACCCAGTACTTC	CASRMGARETQYF
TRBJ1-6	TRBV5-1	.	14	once	TGCGCCAGCAGCTTTGGGCTAACCGACTCACCCCTCCACTTT	CASSFGLTDSPLHF
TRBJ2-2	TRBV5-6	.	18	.	TGTGCCAGCAGCTTGGGGCAGGGAAGGCGTCGGAGCACCGGGGAGCTGTTTTTT	CASSLGQGRRRSTGELFF
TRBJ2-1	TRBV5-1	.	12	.	TGCGCCAGCAGCCTCTCTAGGAATGAGCAGTTCTTC	CASSLSRNEQFF
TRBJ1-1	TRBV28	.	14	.	TGTGCCAGCAGTTTAGGGGGAGGCCCCACTGAAGCTTTCTTT	CASSLGGGPTEAFF
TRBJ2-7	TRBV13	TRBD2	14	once	TGTGCCAGCAGCTCCAGCGGGGGGGAATACGAGCAGTACTTC	CASSSSGGEYEQYF
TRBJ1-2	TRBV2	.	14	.	TGTGCCAGCAGTCCCTCCAGAGGAGGTTATGGCTACACCTTC	CASSPSRGGYGYTF
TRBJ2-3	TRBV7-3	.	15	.	TGTGCCAGCAGTTTATCAACGGGAGTCACAGATACGCAGTATTTT	CASSLSTGVTDTQYF
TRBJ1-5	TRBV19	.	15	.	TGTGCCAGTAGTATTGTAGCAGGGGCTAATCAGCCCCAGCATTTT	CASSIVAGANQPQHF
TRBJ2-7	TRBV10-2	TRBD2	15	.	TGCGCCAGCAGAGAGGGGACTAGCGGGGGGTTCGAGCAGTACTTC	CASREGTSGGFEQYF
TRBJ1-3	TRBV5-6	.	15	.	TGTGCCAGCACCCGAAGAGGCAGCTCTGGAAACACCATATATTTT	CASTRRGSSGNTIYF
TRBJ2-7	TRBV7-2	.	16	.	TGTGCCAGCAGCTCGTCCTGGGCAAAAAGCTCCTACGAGCAGTACTTC	CASSSSWAKSSYEQYF
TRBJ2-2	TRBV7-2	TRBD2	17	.	TGTGCCAGCAGCCAGGCCGGGAGGGCGGTTAGTCACGGGGAGCTGTTTTTT	CASSQAGRAVSHGELFF
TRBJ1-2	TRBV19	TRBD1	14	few	TGTGCCAGTACCCGGACAGGGCAAAACTATGGCTACACCTTC	CASTRTGQNYGYTF
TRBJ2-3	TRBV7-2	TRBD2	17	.	TGTGCCAGCAGCTTCCCGGGACTAGCGGGGGGAGCAGATACGCAGTATTTT	CASSFPGLAGGADTQYF
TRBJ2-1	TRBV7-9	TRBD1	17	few	TGTGCCAGCAGCTTCGGGGGACAGGGGGCCGCGTACGGTGAGCAGTTCTTC	CASSFGGQGAAYGEQFF
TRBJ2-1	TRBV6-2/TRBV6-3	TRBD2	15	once	TGTGCCAGCAGCAATCGTCTAGCGGGGTACAATGAGCAGTTCTTC	CASSNRLAGYNEQFF
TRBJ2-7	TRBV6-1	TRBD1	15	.	TGTGCCAGCAGTGAAGGGGGACAGGGTTCCTACGAGCAGTACTTC	CASSEGGQGSYEQYF
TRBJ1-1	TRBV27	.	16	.	TGTGCCAGCATGAGACAGTCCTCGAATTTGAACACTGAAGCTTTCTTT	CASMRQSSNLNTEAFF
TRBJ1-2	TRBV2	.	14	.	TGTGCCAGCAGTGAAAACGCCAGGGCCCTCCGCTACACCTTC	CASSENARALRYTF
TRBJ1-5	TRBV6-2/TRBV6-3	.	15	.	TGTGCCAGCAGTTATTTGGGCAGTAGCAATCAGCCCCAGCATTTT	CASSYLGSSNQPQHF